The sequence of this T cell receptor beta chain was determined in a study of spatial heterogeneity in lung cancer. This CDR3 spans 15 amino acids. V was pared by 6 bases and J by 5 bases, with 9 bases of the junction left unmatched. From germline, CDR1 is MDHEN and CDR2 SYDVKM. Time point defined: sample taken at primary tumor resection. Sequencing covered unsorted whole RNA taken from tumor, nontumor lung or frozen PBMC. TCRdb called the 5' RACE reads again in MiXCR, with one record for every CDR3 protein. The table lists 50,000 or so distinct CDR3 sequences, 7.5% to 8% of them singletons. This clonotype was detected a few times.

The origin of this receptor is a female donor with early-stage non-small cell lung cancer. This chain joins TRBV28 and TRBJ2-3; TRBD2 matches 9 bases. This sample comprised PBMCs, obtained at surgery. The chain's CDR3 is CASSTIAGARDTQYF. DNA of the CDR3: TGTGCCAGCAGCACCATAGCGGGGGCAAGAGATACGCAGTATTTT. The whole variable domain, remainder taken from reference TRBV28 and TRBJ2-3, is DVKVTQSSRYLVKRTGEKVFLECVQDMDHENMFWYRQDPGLGLRLIYFSYDVKMKEKGDIPEGYSVSREKKERFSLILESASTNQTSMYLCASSTIAGARDTQYFGPGTRLTVL.